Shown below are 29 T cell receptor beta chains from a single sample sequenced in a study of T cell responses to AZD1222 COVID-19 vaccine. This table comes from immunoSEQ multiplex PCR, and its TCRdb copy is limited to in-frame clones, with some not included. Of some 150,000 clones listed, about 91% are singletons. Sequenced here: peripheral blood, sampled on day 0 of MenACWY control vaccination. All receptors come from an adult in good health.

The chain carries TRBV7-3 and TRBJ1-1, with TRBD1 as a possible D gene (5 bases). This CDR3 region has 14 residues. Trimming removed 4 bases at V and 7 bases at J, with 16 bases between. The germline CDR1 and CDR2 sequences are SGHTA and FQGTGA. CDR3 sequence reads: CASSSQGGLGEAFF. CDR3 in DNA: TGTGCCAGCAGCTCCCAGGGTGGCCTGGGTGAAGCTTTCTTT.

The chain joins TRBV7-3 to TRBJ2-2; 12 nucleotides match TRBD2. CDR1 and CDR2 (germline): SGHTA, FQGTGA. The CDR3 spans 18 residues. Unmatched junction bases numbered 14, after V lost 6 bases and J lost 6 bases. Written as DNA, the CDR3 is TGTGCCAGCAGGAAAGGACTAGCGGGGCCTAAAGCCCCCGGGGAGCTGTTTTTT. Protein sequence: CASRKGLAGPKAPGELFF. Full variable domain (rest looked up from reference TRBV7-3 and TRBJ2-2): GAGVSQTPSNKVTEKGKYVELRCDPISGHTALYWYRQSLGQGPEFLIYFQGTGAADDSGLPNDRFFAVRPEGSVSTLKIQRTERGDSAVYLCASRKGLAGPKAPGELFFGEGSRLTVL.

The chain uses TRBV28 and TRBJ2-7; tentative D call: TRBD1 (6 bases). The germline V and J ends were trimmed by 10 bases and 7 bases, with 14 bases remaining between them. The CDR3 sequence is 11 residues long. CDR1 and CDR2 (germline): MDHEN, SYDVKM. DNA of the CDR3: TGTGCCACAACAGGGTCGATAGAGCAGTACTTC. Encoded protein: CATTGSIEQYF.

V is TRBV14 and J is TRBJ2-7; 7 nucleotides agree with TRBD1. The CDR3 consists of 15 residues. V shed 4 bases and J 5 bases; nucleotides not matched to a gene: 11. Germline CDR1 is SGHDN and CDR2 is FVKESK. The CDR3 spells CASSRGRGRIDEQYF. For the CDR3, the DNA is TGTGCCAGCAGCCGGGGAAGGGGGCGCATCGACGAGCAGTACTTC.

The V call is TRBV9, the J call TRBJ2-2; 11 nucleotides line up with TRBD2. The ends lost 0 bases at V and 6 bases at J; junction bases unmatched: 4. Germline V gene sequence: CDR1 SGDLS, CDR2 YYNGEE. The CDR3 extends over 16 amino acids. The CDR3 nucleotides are TGTGCCAGCAGCGTAGCTACGGGACTAGCGGCCGGGGAGCTGTTTTTT. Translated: CASSVATGLAAGELFF.

In DNA, the CDR3 is TGTGCCTGGAGGAACGGGGGAACTGGAAACACCATATATTTT. This gives the protein CAWRNGGTGNTIYF. The chain employs TRBV30 and TRBJ1-3, with a possible D match to TRBD1 (5 bases). This CDR3 region has 14 residues. Germline V gene data show CDR1 as GTSNPN and CDR2 as SVGIG (reference sequence). V was trimmed by 3 bases and J by 2 bases, leaving 11 bases between them.

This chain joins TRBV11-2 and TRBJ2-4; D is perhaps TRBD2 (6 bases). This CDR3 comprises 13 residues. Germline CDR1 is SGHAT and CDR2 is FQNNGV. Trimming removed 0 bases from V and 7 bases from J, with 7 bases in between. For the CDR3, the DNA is TGTGCCAGCAGCTTAGATGGGGGGAACATTCAGTACTTC. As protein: CASSLDGGNIQYF.

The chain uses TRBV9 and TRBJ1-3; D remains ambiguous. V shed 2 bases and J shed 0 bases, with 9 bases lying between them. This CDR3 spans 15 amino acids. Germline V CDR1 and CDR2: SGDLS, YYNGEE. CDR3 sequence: CASSVTGDSGNTIYF. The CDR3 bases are TGTGCCAGCAGCGTTACCGGAGACTCTGGAAACACCATATATTTT.

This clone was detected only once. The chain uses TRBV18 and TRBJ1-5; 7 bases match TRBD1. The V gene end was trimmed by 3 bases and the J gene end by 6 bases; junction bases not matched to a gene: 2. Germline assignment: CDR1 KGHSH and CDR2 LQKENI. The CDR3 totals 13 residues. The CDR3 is CASSPTGVQPQHF. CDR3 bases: TGTGCCAGCTCACCTACAGGGGTTCAGCCCCAGCATTTT.

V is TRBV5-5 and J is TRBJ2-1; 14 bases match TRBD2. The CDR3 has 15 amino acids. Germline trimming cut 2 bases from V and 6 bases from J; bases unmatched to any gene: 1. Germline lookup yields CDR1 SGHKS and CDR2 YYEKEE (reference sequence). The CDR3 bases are TGTGCCAGCAGCTTAGGACTAGCGGGAGGCAATGAGCAGTTCTTC. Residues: CASSLGLAGGNEQFF.

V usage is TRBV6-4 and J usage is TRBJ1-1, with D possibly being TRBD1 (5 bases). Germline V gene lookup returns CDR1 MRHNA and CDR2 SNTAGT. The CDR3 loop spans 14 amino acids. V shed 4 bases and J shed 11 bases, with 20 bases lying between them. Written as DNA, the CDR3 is TGTGCCAGCAGTGTCAACCCGGGACTGCACAACGCTTTCTTT. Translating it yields CASSVNPGLHNAFF.

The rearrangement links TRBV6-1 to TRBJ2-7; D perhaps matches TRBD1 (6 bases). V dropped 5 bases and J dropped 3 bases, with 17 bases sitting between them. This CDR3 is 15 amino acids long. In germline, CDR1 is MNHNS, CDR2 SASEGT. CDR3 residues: CASSSARDKHYEQYF. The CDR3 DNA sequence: TGTGCCAGCAGTTCGGCCCGGGACAAGCACTACGAGCAGTACTTC.

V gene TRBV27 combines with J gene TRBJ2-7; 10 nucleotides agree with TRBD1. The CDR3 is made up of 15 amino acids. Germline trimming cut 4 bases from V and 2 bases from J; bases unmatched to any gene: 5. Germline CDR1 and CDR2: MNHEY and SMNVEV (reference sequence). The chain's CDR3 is CASSSLGQGAYEQYF. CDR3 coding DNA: TGTGCCAGCAGTTCCCTAGGACAGGGGGCCTACGAGCAGTACTTC.

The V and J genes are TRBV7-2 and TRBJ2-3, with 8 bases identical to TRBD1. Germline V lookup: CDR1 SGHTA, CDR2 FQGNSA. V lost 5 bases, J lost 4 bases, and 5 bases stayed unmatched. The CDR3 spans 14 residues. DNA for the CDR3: TGTGCCAGCAGCCCCGGACAGGGTCCAGATACGCAGTATTTT. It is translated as CASSPGQGPDTQYF.

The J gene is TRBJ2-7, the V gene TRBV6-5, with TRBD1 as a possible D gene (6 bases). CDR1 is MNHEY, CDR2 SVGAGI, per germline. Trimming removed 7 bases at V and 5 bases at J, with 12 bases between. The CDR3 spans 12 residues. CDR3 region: CASKQGRHEQYF. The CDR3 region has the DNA TGTGCCAGCAAACAGGGCCGCCACGAGCAGTACTTC.

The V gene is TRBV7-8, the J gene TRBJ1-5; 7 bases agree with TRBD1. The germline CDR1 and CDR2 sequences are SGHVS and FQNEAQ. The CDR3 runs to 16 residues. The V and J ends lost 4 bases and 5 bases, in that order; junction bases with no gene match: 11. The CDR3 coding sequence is TGTGCCAGCAGCTCAGAGGGGGCCCGAGCTCATCAGCCCCAGCATTTT. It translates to CASSSEGARAHQPQHF. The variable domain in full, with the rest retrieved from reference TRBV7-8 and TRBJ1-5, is GAGVSQSPRYKVAKRGQDVALRCDPISGHVSLFWYQQALGQGPEFLTYFQNEAQLDKSGLPSDRFFAERPEGSVSTLKIQRTQQEDSAVYLCASSSEGARAHQPQHFGDGTRLSIL.

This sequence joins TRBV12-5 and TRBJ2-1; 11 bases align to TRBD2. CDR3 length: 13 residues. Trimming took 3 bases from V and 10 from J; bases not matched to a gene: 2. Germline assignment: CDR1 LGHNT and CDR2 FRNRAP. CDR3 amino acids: CASGFSSGREQFF. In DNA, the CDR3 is TGTGCTAGTGGTTTTTCTAGCGGGAGGGAGCAGTTCTTC.

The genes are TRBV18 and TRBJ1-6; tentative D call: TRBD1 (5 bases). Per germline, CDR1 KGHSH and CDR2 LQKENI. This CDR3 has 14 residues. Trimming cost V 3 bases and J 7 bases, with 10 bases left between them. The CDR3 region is CASSPGTGNSPLHF. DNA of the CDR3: TGTGCCAGCTCACCTGGGACGGGAAATTCACCCCTCCACTTT.

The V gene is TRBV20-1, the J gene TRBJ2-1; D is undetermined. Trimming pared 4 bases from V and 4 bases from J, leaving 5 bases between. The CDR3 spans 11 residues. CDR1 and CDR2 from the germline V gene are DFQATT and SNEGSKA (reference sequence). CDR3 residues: CSATSYNEQFF. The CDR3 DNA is TGCAGTGCTACATCTTACAATGAGCAGTTCTTC.

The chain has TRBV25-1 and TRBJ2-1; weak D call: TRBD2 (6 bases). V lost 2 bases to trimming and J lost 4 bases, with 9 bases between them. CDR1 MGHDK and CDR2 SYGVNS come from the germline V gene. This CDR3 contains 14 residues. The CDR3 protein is CASSEISGYNEQFF. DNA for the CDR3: TGTGCCAGCAGTGAAATTAGCGGTTACAATGAGCAGTTCTTC.

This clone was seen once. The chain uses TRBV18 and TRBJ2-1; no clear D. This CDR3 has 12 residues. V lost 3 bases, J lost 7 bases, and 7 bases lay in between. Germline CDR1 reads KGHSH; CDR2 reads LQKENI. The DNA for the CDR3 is TGTGCCAGCTCACCGGTAACTAATGAGCAGTTCTTC. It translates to CASSPVTNEQFF.

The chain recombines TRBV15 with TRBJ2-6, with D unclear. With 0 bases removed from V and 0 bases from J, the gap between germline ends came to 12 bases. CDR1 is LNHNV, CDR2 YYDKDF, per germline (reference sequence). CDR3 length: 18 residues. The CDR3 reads CATSRDGVGNSGANVLTF. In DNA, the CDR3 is TGTGCCACCAGCAGAGATGGGGTGGGGAACTCTGGGGCCAACGTCCTGACTTTC.

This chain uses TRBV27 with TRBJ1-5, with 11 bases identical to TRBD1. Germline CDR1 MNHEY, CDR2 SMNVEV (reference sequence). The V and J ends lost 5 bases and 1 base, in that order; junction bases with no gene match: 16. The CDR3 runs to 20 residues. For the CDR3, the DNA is TGTGCCAGCAGTCCTACTCTCCCGGACAGGGGGCTGTTAAGCAATCAGCCCCAGCATTTT. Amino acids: CASSPTLPDRGLLSNQPQHF.

The CDR3 nucleotides read TGTGCCAGCAGTTCTCCCGGGACAGGGGTCTCCACTGAAGCTTTCTTT. Its protein product is CASSSPGTGVSTEAFF. The J gene is TRBJ1-1, the V gene TRBV28, with TRBD1 matching over 10 bases. The germline gives CDR1 MDHEN, CDR2 SYDVKM. The J segment lost 4 bases and the V segment lost 4 bases, leaving 9 bases of the junction unmatched. The CDR3 is made up of 16 amino acids.

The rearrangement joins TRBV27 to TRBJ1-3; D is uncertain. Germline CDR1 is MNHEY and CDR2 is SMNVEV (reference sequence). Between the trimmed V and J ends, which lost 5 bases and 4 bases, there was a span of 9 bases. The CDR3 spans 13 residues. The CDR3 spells CASSTGMGNTIYF. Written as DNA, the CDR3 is TGTGCCAGCAGTACCGGCATGGGAAACACCATATATTTT.

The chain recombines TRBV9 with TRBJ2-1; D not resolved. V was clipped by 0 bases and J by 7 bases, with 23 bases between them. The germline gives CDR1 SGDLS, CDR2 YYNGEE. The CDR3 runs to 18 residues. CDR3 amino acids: CASSVAPSRSTIGNEQFF. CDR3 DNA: TGTGCCAGCAGCGTAGCGCCATCGCGGTCGACCATCGGAAATGAGCAGTTCTTC.

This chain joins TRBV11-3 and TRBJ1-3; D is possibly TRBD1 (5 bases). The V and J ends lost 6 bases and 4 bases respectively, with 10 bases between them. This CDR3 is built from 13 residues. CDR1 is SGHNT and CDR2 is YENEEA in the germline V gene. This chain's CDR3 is CASSIGQGNTIYF. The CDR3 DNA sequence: TGTGCCAGCAGTATAGGACAAGGAAACACCATATATTTT.

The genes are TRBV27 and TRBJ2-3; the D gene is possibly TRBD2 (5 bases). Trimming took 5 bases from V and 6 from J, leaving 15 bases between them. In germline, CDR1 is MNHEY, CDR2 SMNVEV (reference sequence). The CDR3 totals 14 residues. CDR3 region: CASSRSSLWDTQYF. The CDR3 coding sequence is TGTGCCAGCAGTCGCTCTAGCTTGTGGGATACGCAGTATTTT.

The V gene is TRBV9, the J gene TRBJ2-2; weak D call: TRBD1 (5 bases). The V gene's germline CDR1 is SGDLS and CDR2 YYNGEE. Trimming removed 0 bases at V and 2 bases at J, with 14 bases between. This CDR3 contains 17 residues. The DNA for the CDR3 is TGTGCCAGCAGCGTAGGGGGCAGAACCATTAACACCGGGGAGCTGTTTTTT. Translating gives CASSVGGRTINTGELFF. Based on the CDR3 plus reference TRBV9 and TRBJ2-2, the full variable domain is DSGVTQTPKHLITATGQRVTLRCSPRSGDLSVYWYQQSLDQGLQFLIQYYNGEERAKGNILERFSAQQFPDLHSELNLSSLELGDSALYFCASSVGGRTINTGELFFGEGSRLTVL.